This T cell receptor (beta chain) comes out of a study of blood T cell repertoires in COVID-19. Across the study: The United States, Italy and Spain supplied acute and convalescent COVID-19 samples. The analysed material was cDNA or gDNA that came from T cells, B-cell-depleted T cells, or PBMCs.

The germline CDR1 and CDR2 sequences are MGHRA and YSYEKL. The V gene end was trimmed by 4 bases and the J gene end by 8 bases; junction bases not matched to a gene: 12. This CDR3 has 16 residues. Original data processing: Amplification with reference gene primers provided the estimates of nucleated cell counts. The repertoire was sequenced with immunoSEQ multiplex PCR; TCRdb's copy has only in-frame clones and lacks some. D and trimming were read from the DNA, whereas the V and J calls and clone size are those reported in that table. The table lists about 270,000 clones, 80% to 90% of them singletons.

V gene TRBV4-1 combines with J gene TRBJ1-4; 8 nucleotides line up with TRBD1. The sequence was collected from an elderly man with acute or convalescent COVID-19. The sequencing sample was made of peripheral blood. CDR3 in DNA: TGCGCCAGCAGCCTAGTCCGGACAGGGAAGAAGGAAAAACTGTTTTTT. Protein product: CASSLVRTGKKEKLFF.